This T cell receptor (beta chain) was identified in a study of T cells in Graves' hyperthyroidism and ophthalmopathy. Germline CDR1 LGHNA, CDR2 YSLEER. Trimming removed 0 bases from V and 6 bases from J; junction bases left unmatched: 8. CDR3 length: 15 amino acids. This clonotype was counted only a few times. Its target is not known. Amplification of TCR beta CDR3 regions was performed using RNA transcripts as template. HTBI primers were employed in a first-round RT-PCR of the TCR CDR3. One entry per CDR3 protein results from TCRdb running MiXCR on the multiplex PCR reads. In the table there are hundreds of thousands of distinct CDR3 sequences, roughly 21% of which are singletons. Study-wide findings and caveats: Ophthalmopathy and stable hyperthyroidism were told apart by a 13 V-J model.

The TCR sequence derives from a man aged 35-49 years with Graves' ophthalmopathy. Sequencing was carried out using blood. This chain joins TRBV4-3 and TRBJ2-7; 7 bases agree with TRBD2. As DNA, the CDR3 is TGCGCCAGCAGCCAAGATACGGCGGGAGCCAGCGAGCAGTACTTC. Translating gives CASSQDTAGASEQYF.